This is a list of T cell receptor beta chains from one sample in a study of T cells after yellow fever vaccination. TCRdb itself ran the 5' RACE reads through MiXCR, one entry per CDR3 protein. The data contain approximately 350,000 distinct CDR3 sequences, around a tenth of them singletons. The input for sequencing was PBMCs, taken on the day of the first yellow fever vaccination. The receptors shown here come from a man aged 18 to 30 who received the YFV17D yellow fever vaccine. Each CDR3 is given with its conserved first and last residue. The order of the fields is D gene, CDR3 length, V gene, clone size, J gene, CDR3 DNA, CDR3 protein. A D gene is named only where the DNA matches it firmly. A clone size is listed for some rows: how often the clone was seen (once, few, many), or a class if it is expanded.

-	15	TRBV6-2/TRBV6-3	few	TRBJ1-4	TGTGCCAGCAGCCTACCGGACAGTTCCCATGAAAAACTGTTTTTT	CASSLPDSSHEKLFF
-	14	TRBV7-6	few	TRBJ2-7	TGTGCCAGCAGCTTAGAGCAGGTCTCCTACGAGCAGTACTTC	CASSLEQVSYEQYF
-	15	TRBV6-1	-	TRBJ1-5	TGTGCCAGCAGCCGCACCTATAAGAGCAATCAGCCCCAGCATTTT	CASSRTYKSNQPQHF
TRBD1	17	TRBV7-9	few	TRBJ2-2	TGTGCCAGCAGCTCACAGGGGTCAACATCGAACACCGGGGAGCTGTTTTTT	CASSSQGSTSNTGELFF
TRBD1	13	TRBV27	few	TRBJ1-2	TGTGCCAGCAGGAGAACAGGGGCAGGAGGCTACACCTTC	CASRRTGAGGYTF
TRBD1	13	TRBV5-1	-	TRBJ1-1	TGCGCCAGCAGCGCCCCAGGGGGCTTTGAAGCTTTCTTT	CASSAPGGFEAFF
-	14	TRBV19	-	TRBJ2-7	TGTGCCAGTAGTAGGCAGGGTGGAACCTACGAGCAGTACTTC	CASSRQGGTYEQYF
-	16	TRBV7-3	-	TRBJ2-2	TGTGCCAGCAGCTTAGGGCCTGGGGGCGGCACCGGGGAGCTGTTTTTT	CASSLGPGGGTGELFF
-	15	TRBV18	-	TRBJ2-5	TGTGCCAGCTCACCACGGGCCCTCAATCAAGAGACCCAGTACTTC	CASSPRALNQETQYF
TRBD1	15	TRBV20-1	many	TRBJ2-4	TGCAGTGCTCGACAGGGGGCAGGGGCCAAAAACATTCAGTACTTC	CSARQGAGAKNIQYF
-	16	TRBV18	few	TRBJ2-1	TGTGCCAGCTCACCACCGAACGGGGGGCACGGGAATGAGCAGTTCTTC	CASSPPNGGHGNEQFF
-	14	TRBV4-1	-	TRBJ1-4	TGCGCCAGCAGCCCTCAACAAGATGTTGAAAAACTGTTTTTT	CASSPQQDVEKLFF
-	12	TRBV11-3	many	TRBJ2-2	TGTGCCAGCAGCAAGTACGGCGGGGAGCTGTTTTTT	CASSKYGGELFF
-	17	TRBV4-3	-	TRBJ2-3	TGCGCCAGCAGCCAAAAGGGGGCCGGGACTAGCACAGATACGCAGTATTTT	CASSQKGAGTSTDTQYF
-	14	TRBV9	few	TRBJ2-4	TGTGCCAGCAGCGTAGAACTAGCTGGAAACATTCAGTACTTC	CASSVELAGNIQYF
-	15	TRBV14	few	TRBJ2-3	TGTGCCAGCAGCCATCAGACTACTAGCACAGATACGCAGTATTTT	CASSHQTTSTDTQYF
TRBD2	15	TRBV5-1	many	TRBJ2-3	TGCGCCAGCAGCTTGGGAAGCGGGGTCACAGATACGCAGTATTTT	CASSLGSGVTDTQYF
-	14	TRBV7-2	-	TRBJ2-3	TGTGCCAGCAGCCGGCAGATTAACACAGATACGCAGTATTTT	CASSRQINTDTQYF
TRBD2	17	TRBV7-6	few	TRBJ2-2	TGTGCCAGCAGCCTTCCAACTAGCGGGGGGAACACCGGGGAGCTGTTTTTT	CASSLPTSGGNTGELFF
-	14	TRBV12-3/TRBV12-4	-	TRBJ1-1	TGTGCCAGCAGTTTAGAGGCAGGAAACACTGAAGCTTTCTTT	CASSLEAGNTEAFF
-	14	TRBV5-1	few	TRBJ2-5	TGCGCCAGCAGGTCTGGGAATGCCGGAGAGACCCAGTACTTC	CASRSGNAGETQYF
TRBD1	13	TRBV7-2	-	TRBJ1-2	TGTGCCAGCAGTTACCCAGGGGGAAGGGGCTACACCTTC	CASSYPGGRGYTF
-	13	TRBV5-1	few	TRBJ1-1	TGCGCCAGTAAACAGGATGCGAACACTGAAGCTTTCTTT	CASKQDANTEAFF
-	14	TRBV19	-	TRBJ2-3	TGTGCCAGTAGTCACCCAGGCCCAAGAGATACGCAGTATTTT	CASSHPGPRDTQYF
-	14	TRBV9	-	TRBJ1-1	TGTGCCAGCAGCGGAGGGACGGTGAACACTGAAGCTTTCTTT	CASSGGTVNTEAFF
-	14	TRBV29-1	few	TRBJ1-6	TGCAGCGTGAAAGAGTTTAGCGAGAATTCACCCCTCCACTTT	CSVKEFSENSPLHF
TRBD1	14	TRBV7-3	few	TRBJ2-5	TGTGCCAGCAGCCCACAGGGGCGCCAAGAGACCCAGTACTTC	CASSPQGRQETQYF
TRBD1	15	TRBV3-1	-	TRBJ2-6	TGTGCCACCAGCCAGAGGGGGCCTGGGGCCAACGTCCTGACTTTC	CATSQRGPGANVLTF
TRBD1	15	TRBV29-1	few	TRBJ2-1	TGCAGCGTTGCCCCCCGGGACAGGGCGGGCATTGAGCAGTTCTTC	CSVAPRDRAGIEQFF
-	14	TRBV7-2	-	TRBJ1-2	TGTGCCAGCAGCTCACAGACAGTTCGGATAGGCTACACCTTC	CASSSQTVRIGYTF
-	17	TRBV11-2	-	TRBJ2-2	TGTGCCAGCAGCTTAGAGGGCGCAGGGGTATTATCCGGGGAGCTGTTTTTT	CASSLEGAGVLSGELFF
-	14	TRBV5-1	few	TRBJ2-3	TGCGCCAGCAGGCGGATAGGGCAGACAGATACGCAGTATTTT	CASRRIGQTDTQYF
-	13	TRBV5-6	-	TRBJ1-2	TGTGCCAGCAGCGCGGGACGGACCTATGGCTACACCTTC	CASSAGRTYGYTF
TRBD1	14	TRBV10-3	-	TRBJ1-1	TGTGCCATCAACCCCGGGACAGGGGGCACTGAAGCTTTCTTT	CAINPGTGGTEAFF
-	14	TRBV5-1	-	TRBJ1-1	TGCGCCAGCAGTAGACCGACGGCGGGCACTGAAGCTTTCTTT	CASSRPTAGTEAFF